The 15 T cell receptor beta chains below were found in one sample sequenced in a study of spatial heterogeneity in lung cancer. TCRdb re-analysed the 5' RACE reads in MiXCR, keeping a single row per CDR3 protein. The top ten hold 30% to 40% of the sample, which has approximately 22,000 distinct CDR3 sequences, about 5% seen once. Noted time point: sample taken at primary tumor resection. TCRs were sequenced from unsorted whole RNA of tumor, nontumor lung or PBMC. The sequences come from PBMCs, collected at surgery. Every receptor here comes from a male donor with early-stage non-small cell lung cancer.

V is TRBV7-3 and J is TRBJ2-1; D tentatively fits TRBD1 or TRBD2 (5 bases each). Between the trimmed V and J ends, which lost 5 bases and 9 bases, there was a span of 29 bases. The CDR3 consists of 18 residues. Germline lookup yields CDR1 SGHTA and CDR2 FQGTGA. Here the CDR3 reads CASSPTRTARDRNREQFF. CDR3 coding DNA: TGTGCCAGCAGCCCCACCCGAACGGCTAGGGACCGCAATCGTGAGCAGTTCTTC.

This clonotype was counted many times. V usage is TRBV11-3 and J usage is TRBJ2-2, with TRBD2 matching over 7 bases. Germline trimming cut 1 base from V and 1 base from J; bases unmatched to any gene: 3. The germline V gene has CDR1 SGHNT and CDR2 YENEEA. CDR3 size: 16 residues. The chain's CDR3 is CASSLVPGGNTGELFF. The DNA for the CDR3 is TGTGCCAGCAGCTTAGTCCCGGGGGGGAACACCGGGGAGCTGTTTTTT.

This clonotype turned up a few times. The J gene is TRBJ2-3, the V gene TRBV19; D uncertain. V was clipped by 6 bases and J by 1 base, with 8 bases between them. Germline values: CDR1 LNHDA, CDR2 SQIVND (reference sequence). The CDR3 is 13 amino acids. CDR3 amino acids: CASRPGGTDTQYF. Here the CDR3 DNA reads TGTGCCAGTAGACCAGGAGGCACAGATACGCAGTATTTT.

In its sample, this clonotype was seen a few times. The V gene is TRBV5-4, the J gene TRBJ2-1, with TRBD1 matching 7 bases. Losses at the gene ends were 4 bases for V and 6 bases for J; bases not matched to a gene: 10. CDR1 is SGHNT and CDR2 is YYREEE in the germline V gene (reference sequence). There are 15 residues in the CDR3. CDR3 region: CASSPRDSNSNEQFF. The CDR3 nucleotides are TGTGCCAGCAGCCCCCGGGACAGCAATTCCAATGAGCAGTTCTTC.

This clonotype occurred a few times. The chain uses TRBV27 and TRBJ1-1, with 8 bases that match TRBD1. This CDR3 contains 14 residues. Germline-derived CDR1 and CDR2 are MNHEY and SMNVEV (reference sequence). The V and J ends lost 2 bases and 1 base, in that order; junction bases with no gene match: 0. CDR3 amino acids: CASSLQGANTEAFF. For the CDR3, the DNA is TGTGCCAGCAGTTTACAGGGGGCGAACACTGAAGCTTTCTTT.

This clonotype has a count of ten or more. This sequence joins TRBV21-1 and TRBJ2-3; the table's D call, TRBD2, has no DNA check behind it. TRBV21-1 is flagged as a pseudogene. The CDR3 consists of 15 residues. The CDR3 loop is CASSSDYGNTDTQYF. The CDR3 nucleotides read TGTGCCAGCAGCAGCGACTACGGAAACACAGATACGCAGTATTTT.

This clonotype occurred many times. J is TRBJ2-1 and V is TRBV24-1, with TRBD2 matching 14 bases. J was trimmed by 9 bases and V by 1 base; bases with no gene match: 4. The CDR3 has 16 residues. Germline loops: CDR1 KGHDR, CDR2 SFDVKD. CDR3 bases: TGTGCCACCAGTGATTTCGGGACTAGCGGGAGTGGTGAGCAGTTCTTC. This sequence encodes CATSDFGTSGSGEQFF.

This clonotype has ten or more counts. This sequence joins TRBV7-9 and TRBJ2-5; 7 bases are shared with TRBD1. The CDR3 extends over 14 amino acids. Germline V CDR1 and CDR2: SEHNR, FQNEAQ (reference sequence). Trimming at V came to 4 bases and at J to 4 bases, leaving 6 bases not matched to a gene. CDR3 in DNA: TGTGCCAGCAGCTCCCTCAGGGACAGAGAGACCCAGTACTTC. Amino acids: CASSSLRDRETQYF.

This clonotype was counted ten times or more. The chain couples TRBV7-2 to TRBJ2-5, with D perhaps TRBD1 (5 bases). The germline V gene has CDR1 SGHTA and CDR2 FQGNSA. V lost 0 bases and J lost 2, with 10 bases in between. The CDR3 has 15 residues. CDR3 coding DNA: TGTGCCAGCAGCTTAGCGTGGACACAACAAGAGACCCAGTACTTC. Amino acids: CASSLAWTQQETQYF.

This sequence joins TRBV28 and TRBJ2-1, with 8 bases matching TRBD2. Looked up from germline, CDR1 is MDHEN and CDR2 is SYDVKM. Germline trimming cut 8 bases from V and 8 bases from J; bases unmatched to any gene: 11. This CDR3 comprises 14 residues. This CDR3 is CASYSREGSDEQFF. In DNA, the CDR3 is TGTGCCAGCTATTCCCGGGAGGGGTCGGATGAGCAGTTCTTC.

At least ten counts were recorded for this clonotype. The chain recombines TRBV28 with TRBJ1-1; D gene uncertain. CDR1 MDHEN and CDR2 SYDVKM come from the germline V gene. Between the trimmed V and J ends, which lost 4 bases and 8 bases, there was a span of 14 bases. This CDR3 region has 13 residues. This CDR3 is CASSSQQIEEAFF. The CDR3 nucleotides are TGTGCCAGCAGTTCCCAACAAATTGAGGAAGCTTTCTTT. The full variable domain, rest sourced from reference TRBV28 and TRBJ1-1, is DVKVTQSSRYLVKRTGEKVFLECVQDMDHENMFWYRQDPGLGLRLIYFSYDVKMKEKGDIPEGYSVSREKKERFSLILESASTNQTSMYLCASSSQQIEEAFFGQGTRLTVV.

This clonotype was seen ten or more times. The chain couples TRBV28 to TRBJ1-1; D ambiguous. The CDR3 contains 14 residues. Deletions cut 8 bases from V and 9 bases from J, with 22 bases between. CDR1 MDHEN and CDR2 SYDVKM come from the germline V gene. CDR3 amino acids: CASYPADRGIKAFF. The CDR3 region has the DNA TGTGCCAGCTACCCCGCAGATAGAGGTATTAAAGCTTTCTTT.

This clonotype was detected a few times. The gene calls are TRBV18 and TRBJ2-1; 14 positions agree with TRBD2. Trimming took 0 bases from V and 9 from J; bases not matched to a gene: 1. The CDR3 has 15 residues. Germline V CDR1 and CDR2: KGHSH, LQKENI. CDR3 amino acids: CASSPPTSGGAEQFF. CDR3 sequence (DNA): TGTGCCAGCTCACCACCGACTAGCGGGGGGGCTGAGCAGTTCTTC.

This clonotype was picked up many times. The chain is built from TRBV11-2 and TRBJ2-5, with unresolved D. Germline CDR1 is SGHAT and CDR2 is FQNNGV. V was trimmed by 2 bases and J by 3 bases, leaving 10 bases between them. CDR3 size: 14 residues. The CDR3 reads CASSLYQLEETQYF. The CDR3, as DNA: TGTGCCAGCAGCTTATACCAGTTGGAAGAGACCCAGTACTTC.

This clonotype appeared a few times. J is TRBJ1-6 and V is TRBV6-2 or TRBV6-3, with D uncertain. Trimming stripped 2 bases from V and 6 bases from J, with 11 bases between. The CDR3 totals 15 residues. Per the germline V gene, CDR1 is MNHEY and CDR2 is SVGEGT. This CDR3 is CASSYPTSVNSPLHF. Written as DNA, the CDR3 is TGTGCCAGCAGTTACCCCACCAGCGTTAATTCACCCCTCCACTTT.